This TCR delta chain was sequenced for a study of DNA immune sequencing with unique molecular identifiers (dated by TCRdb to about 2020). Concerning the study at large: gammadelta T cells were enriched from buffy coats using immunomagnetic cell separation, and their genomic DNA was sequenced. Fluorescence-activated cell sorting was used to enrich gammadelta T cells from PBMC of about 9 healthy individuals. In the comparison of enriched versus non-enriched samples, approximately 110 ng of enriched gammadelta T-cell DNA and about 0.98 ug of non-enriched PBMC DNA were sequenced. An ultrasensitive DNA-based TRD repertoire sequencing method using PCR-introduced unique molecular identifiers was developed and validated in the study. The method was validated on synthetic reference molecules and on blood samples from healthy individuals. Donors were healthy individuals, with approximately nine donors profiled from sorted peripheral blood gammadelta T cells.

There are a few counts of this clone. It has no known antigen specificity. TCRdb assigns this DNA the protein of a much larger clone, which departs from its translation at residue 9; this likely reflects a read error, and the protein shown comes from translating the DNA. Receptor libraries were prepared by multiplex PCR. A 32-plex assay, with primers for all 8 TRDV and 4 TRDJ genes spanning the CDR3, was used to amplify the genomic DNA. A 12-nucleotide UMI was added during 3 barcoding PCR cycles, followed by a second PCR with Illumina adapter primers. AMPure XP beads were used for library purification, and library quality was checked on a Fragment Analyzer with the HS NGS Fragment kit. Sequencing was run on an Illumina MiniSeq mid-output kit with about 20% PhiX and 150 cycles of paired-end reads. In the paper's pipeline: MIGEC version 1.2.9 was used to process the reads, grouping the reads by UMI and building error-corrected consensus sequences. Modified VDJtools version 1.2.1 scripts and the tcR R package were used for post-processing. Clonotypes were called again by TCRdb from the public reads via CATT, and duplicate nucleotide sequences were then merged into one entry. TCRdb's processing, not the authors', yielded these V and J calls. The sample table lists roughly 2,200 delta-chain clones, about 10% of them with a count of one. Around 50% of the sample lies in the top ten.

What the research found in general, with its limitations: Among clonotypes in healthy donors, TRDV2 paired with TRDJ1 was identified as the most common TRD rearrangement. TRD repertoire diversity varied between healthy donors, with several donors highly oligoclonal where top 5 clonotypes exceeded half of productive molecules. Novel TRD sequences not targeted by the primers cannot be detected by the primer-based approach.

Inclusive of the bounding cysteine and phenylalanine, the CDR3 is 20 residues long. Left in the record is the CDR3 DNA by itself, 60 bases read in frame from the first base. Reading the germline V gene gives CDR1 GEAIGNYY and CDR2 EKD. V and J lose 0 bases and 0 bases, and a span of 17 bases separates them. Sample: gamma-delta T cells enriched from blood buffy coat, or unenriched PBMCs (not recorded which). This receptor was identified in a human donor in good health. The chain is made from TRDV2 and TRDJ3, with TRDD3 perhaps the D gene, on 5 matching bases. The nucleotide sequence reads as follows: TGTGCCTGTGACACCTTGGGGACCTCGAACGGCTCCTGGGACACCCGACAGATGTTTTTC. Its coded protein is CACDTLGTSNGSWDTRQMFF.